The 21 T cell receptor beta chains below all came from one sample that was sequenced in a study of long-term antiretroviral therapy in people with HIV. This was the immunoSEQ v3.0 assay at survey level. Sequenced by immunoSEQ multiplex PCR; TCRdb stores in-frame clones only, minus some. Seen here are 30,000 to 50,000 clones, about 85% observed once, and the top ten hold about 6%. This sample comprised unsorted PBMCs, obtained 3.1 years after starting antiretroviral therapy. The source is a woman in her 50s with HIV.

This chain connects TRBV6-4 to TRBJ2-1; 11 bases fit TRBD2. Germline values: CDR1 MRHNA, CDR2 SNTAGT. This CDR3 contains 15 residues. Germline trimming cut 6 bases from V and 6 bases from J; bases unmatched to any gene: 7. The CDR3 reads CASSVSGGAFNEQFF. In DNA, the CDR3 is TGTGCCAGCAGCGTTAGCGGGGGGGCCTTCAATGAGCAGTTCTTC.

J is TRBJ1-6 and V is TRBV5-1; D is ambiguous. Germline assignment: CDR1 SGHRS and CDR2 YFSETQ. Trimming pared 0 bases from V and 8 bases from J, leaving 9 bases between. CDR3 size: 14 residues. This chain's CDR3 is CASSLASQDSPLHF. The CDR3 nucleotides are TGCGCCAGCAGCTTGGCATCGCAGGATTCACCCCTCCACTTT.

This chain links TRBV6-1 with TRBJ2-7, with D uncertain. The V and J ends lost 2 bases and 0 bases respectively, with 5 bases between them. The germline gives CDR1 MNHNS, CDR2 SASEGT. The CDR3 runs 13 residues. CDR3 bases: TGTGCCAGCAGTGAAAGGATCTCCTACGAGCAGTACTTC. This sequence encodes CASSERISYEQYF.

V is TRBV9 and J is TRBJ1-3, with 8 bases aligning to TRBD1. Unmatched junction bases numbered 4, after V lost 3 bases and J lost 8 bases. The CDR3 length is 13 residues. Germline assignment: CDR1 SGDLS and CDR2 YYNGEE. CDR3 loop: CASSGQGWDTIYF. CDR3 nucleotides: TGTGCCAGCAGCGGACAGGGGTGGGACACCATATATTTT.

The chain's CDR3 is CASVGTSRHNEQFF. The CDR3 DNA reads TGTGCCAGCGTAGGGACTAGTAGACACAATGAGCAGTTCTTC. This chain connects TRBV6-1 to TRBJ2-1; TRBD2 matches 8 bases. The CDR3 runs 14 residues. V lost 8 bases to trimming and J lost 5 bases; unmatched junction nucleotides: 8. Germline-derived CDR1 and CDR2 are MNHNS and SASEGT.

The chain couples TRBV29-1 to TRBJ1-2; weak D call: TRBD1 (6 bases). Germline V gives CDR1 SQVTM, CDR2 ANQGSEA. V lost 7 bases to trimming and J lost 4 bases, with 22 bases between them. The CDR3 extends over 15 amino acids. DNA of the CDR3: TGCAGCGCTGGGCCCTTGGGGGCGCAGGGCTATGGCTACACCTTC. Its translation is CSAGPLGAQGYGYTF.

The genes are TRBV7-3 and TRBJ2-5; no firm D call. The CDR3 covers 13 residues. CDR1 and CDR2 (germline): SGHTA, FQGTGA. V shed 0 bases and J shed 4 bases, with 6 bases lying between them. This CDR3 is CASSLTALETQYF. The CDR3, as DNA: TGTGCCAGCAGCTTAACCGCACTAGAGACCCAGTACTTC.

In this sample, this clone turned up a few times. The chain carries TRBV4-1 and TRBJ1-3; the D gene is possibly TRBD1 (5 bases). The germline V gene encodes CDR1 MGHRA and CDR2 YSYEKL. V was cut by 4 bases and J by 0 bases, with 19 bases left in between. The CDR3 has 18 residues. In DNA, the CDR3 is TGCGCCAGCAGCCGGGGGACCCGAGCGGGAACCTCTGGAAACACCATATATTTT. It translates to CASSRGTRAGTSGNTIYF.

The CDR3 sequence: CASRRGGATDTQYF. CDR3 coding DNA: TGTGCCAGCCGACGGGGGGGCGCGACAGATACGCAGTATTTT. The J gene is TRBJ2-3, the V gene TRBV14; TRBD2 matches at 8 bases. The junction had 7 bases not matched to a gene; V was cut back by 8 bases and J by 3 bases. Germline CDR1 SGHDN, CDR2 FVKESK. The CDR3 runs to 14 residues.

The DNA for the CDR3 is TGCGCCAGCAGGCTACAGGGATCTGGAAACACCATATATTTT. Protein sequence: CASRLQGSGNTIYF. The genes are TRBV4-1 and TRBJ1-3, with a possible D match to TRBD1 (6 bases). The CDR3 sequence is 14 residues long. CDR1 and CDR2 from the germline V gene are MGHRA and YSYEKL. V dropped 6 bases and J dropped 1 base, with 10 bases sitting between them.

This clone was counted once. The gene calls are TRBV11-2 and TRBJ2-3, with no clear D. Trimming pared 2 bases from V and 9 bases from J, leaving 6 bases between. The CDR3 loop spans 11 amino acids. Germline V gene sequence: CDR1 SGHAT, CDR2 FQNNGV. The CDR3 DNA follows: TGTGCCAGCAGCTTAAGAGAAACGCAGTATTTT. Its protein product is CASSLRETQYF. Filled out from reference TRBV11-2 and TRBJ2-3, the complete variable domain reads EAGVAQSPRYKIIEKRQSVAFWCNPISGHATLYWYQQILGQGPKLLIQFQNNGVVDDSQLPKDRFSAERLKGVDSTLKIQPAKLEDSAVYLCASSLRETQYFGPGTRLTVL.

The genes are TRBV7-2 and TRBJ1-1, with 8 nucleotides matching TRBD1. CDR1 and CDR2 (germline): SGHTA, FQGNSA. Losses at the gene ends were 0 bases for V and 5 bases for J; bases not matched to a gene: 11. This CDR3 comprises 17 residues. CDR3 amino acids: CASSLAARGRGPTEAFF. CDR3 nucleotides: TGTGCCAGCAGCTTAGCCGCTCGTGGCAGGGGGCCGACTGAAGCTTTCTTT.

V usage is TRBV5-1 and J usage is TRBJ1-6; 9 nucleotides match TRBD1. V gave up 4 bases and J gave up 7 bases; unmatched junction bases: 6. The germline V gene encodes CDR1 SGHRS and CDR2 YFSETQ. The CDR3 runs to 15 residues. The DNA of the CDR3 is TGCGCCAGCAGCAAGCGGGACAGGGAGAATTCACCCCTCCACTTT. Amino acid sequence: CASSKRDRENSPLHF.

The rearrangement uses TRBV19 and TRBJ2-7; no clear D. The CDR3 runs to 13 residues. V shed 4 bases and J shed 0 bases, with 7 bases lying between them. CDR1 is LNHDA and CDR2 is SQIVND in the germline V gene (reference sequence). CDR3 loop: CASSNRNSYEQYF. DNA for the CDR3: TGTGCCAGTAGTAACAGAAACTCCTACGAGCAGTACTTC.

The chain uses TRBV15 and TRBJ1-6; D might be TRBD1 (5 bases). The V gene's germline CDR1 is LNHNV and CDR2 YYDKDF (reference sequence). There are 17 residues in the CDR3. Trimming shortened V by 2 bases and J by 7 bases, and 18 bases separated the two germline ends. DNA of the CDR3: TGTGCCACCAGCAGACCTCCGGGGGTTCTAGGAAATTCACCCCTCCACTTT. Translated: CATSRPPGVLGNSPLHF.

This clone was seen more than once but under ten times. The V and J genes are TRBV7-9 and TRBJ1-4; perhaps TRBD1 as D (5 bases). V shed 7 bases and J shed 5 bases, with 17 bases lying between them. CDR1 is SEHNR, CDR2 FQNEAQ, per germline (reference sequence). CDR3 length: 15 residues. The DNA of the CDR3 is TGTGCCAGCACCCCCACTGGGGCGTGGAATGAAAAACTGTTTTTT. This encodes CASTPTGAWNEKLFF.

This clone was detected once. The chain employs TRBV25-1 and TRBJ2-7; no clear D. Trimming removed 2 bases from V and 3 bases from J, with 8 bases in between. Germline V gene lookup returns CDR1 MGHDK and CDR2 SYGVNS. The CDR3 covers 13 residues. The CDR3 is CASSEQEGYEQYF. For the CDR3, the DNA is TGTGCCAGCAGTGAACAAGAAGGCTACGAGCAGTACTTC.

V is TRBV10-2 and J is TRBJ2-3; D is unresolved. This CDR3 spans 12 amino acids. The ends were cut back, 2 bases at V and 2 bases at J, with 2 bases in the middle. Germline values: CDR1 WSHSY, CDR2 SAAADI. In nucleotides, the CDR3 is TGCGCCAGCAGTGAGCCCACAGATACGCAGTATTTT. It translates to CASSEPTDTQYF.

The chain uses TRBV6-1 and TRBJ1-5; D uncertain. In germline, CDR1 is MNHNS, CDR2 SASEGT. Trimming pared 5 bases from V and 0 bases from J, leaving 11 bases between. CDR3 length: 15 amino acids. CDR3: CASSPLDYSNQPQHF. The CDR3 bases are TGTGCCAGCAGTCCTCTTGACTATAGCAATCAGCCCCAGCATTTT.

This clone was seen a single time. V is TRBV11-2 and J is TRBJ2-3; D is unclear. V gave up 5 bases and J gave up 4 bases, with 13 bases separating them. CDR1 SGHAT and CDR2 FQNNGV come from the germline V gene. This CDR3 region has 14 residues. CDR3 residues: CASSRALAPDTQYF. The DNA of the CDR3 is TGTGCCAGCAGCCGTGCTTTAGCCCCAGATACGCAGTATTTT.

This clone has only one observation. V usage is TRBV7-3 and J usage is TRBJ1-2, with D maybe TRBD1 (5 bases). CDR3 length: 14 residues. Germline CDR1 reads SGHTA; CDR2 reads FQGTGA. Trimming removed 5 bases from V and 7 bases from J, with 17 bases in between. The CDR3 loop reads CASSPTPGVGGYTF. CDR3 coding DNA: TGTGCCAGCAGCCCCACACCGGGGGTAGGTGGCTACACCTTC.